The 32 T cell receptor beta chains below were found in one sample sequenced in a study of early T cells in non-severe SARS-CoV-2 infection. TCRdb reanalysed the 5' RACE reads using MiXCR and keeps one entry per CDR3 protein. Among around 20,000 distinct CDR3 sequences listed, around 4% were seen once. The sequenced sample was whole blood. The receptors here all came from an adult who was a healthcare worker with PCR-confirmed SARS-CoV-2 infection or an uninfected control (not recorded which).

The chain employs TRBV6-2 or TRBV6-3 and TRBJ2-7, with unresolved D. Trimming pared 0 bases from V and 2 bases from J, leaving 2 bases between. This CDR3 contains 12 residues. Germline V gene data show CDR1 as MNHEY and CDR2 as SVGEGT. The CDR3 spells CASSYSPYEQYF. CDR3 nucleotide sequence: TGTGCCAGCAGTTACTCTCCCTACGAGCAGTACTTC.

The J gene is TRBJ2-3, the V gene TRBV29-1, with TRBD1 identical over 9 bases. With 7 bases clipped from V and 8 bases from J, the junction kept 4 bases outside the gene matches. There are 11 residues in the CDR3. CDR1 is SQVTM and CDR2 is ANQGSEA in the germline V gene. The CDR3 DNA reads as TGCAGCGCCGGACAGGGGCGTACGCAGTATTTT. Its translation is CSAGQGRTQYF.

Of note for this clonotype: A single base separates this from a much larger clone, so it may be a read error. In nucleotides, the CDR3 is TGTGCCAGCAGCTTTTGGGGGAAGGCTTCCCACAATGAGCAGTTCTTC. This sequence encodes CASSFWGKASHNEQFF. V gene TRBV11-2 combines with J gene TRBJ2-1, with D perhaps matching TRBD1 or TRBD2 (5 bases each). The CDR3 is 16 amino acids. CDR1 is SGHAT, CDR2 FQNNGV, per germline. The V end lost 3 bases, the J end lost 5 bases, and 17 bases lay between the germline ends.

This clonotype was detected many times. The J gene is TRBJ1-6, the V gene TRBV10-3; 8 bases map to TRBD1. The V gene's germline CDR1 is ENHRY and CDR2 SYGVKD. Germline trimming cut 0 bases from V and 7 bases from J; bases unmatched to any gene: 2. CDR3 length equals 15 residues. CDR3 sequence (DNA): TGTGCCATCAGTGAGTCTACAGGGGGGAATTCACCCCTCCACTTT. Its protein product is CAISESTGGNSPLHF.

This clonotype was picked up many times. The CDR3 DNA is TGCGCCAGCAGCTTGGTTTCTAGCGGGGTGGATACGCAGTATTTT. It translates to CASSLVSSGVDTQYF. This chain links TRBV5-1 with TRBJ2-3; TRBD2 matches at 9 bases. Germline values: CDR1 SGHRS, CDR2 YFSETQ. There are 15 residues in the CDR3. V shed 0 bases, J shed 6 bases, and the junction held 5 bases outside the gene matches.

This clonotype has at least ten counts. The V call is TRBV5-1, the J call TRBJ2-4; no reliable D call. V shed 0 bases and J shed 6 bases, with 4 bases lying between them. The CDR3 extends over 12 amino acids. Germline V lookup: CDR1 SGHRS, CDR2 YFSETQ. CDR3 amino acids: CASSLGGNIQYF. The DNA for the CDR3 is TGCGCCAGCAGCTTGGGGGGAAACATTCAGTACTTC. Full variable domain (missing parts from reference TRBV5-1 and TRBJ2-4): KAGVTQTPRYLIKTRGQQVTLSCSPISGHRSVSWYQQTPGQGLQFLFEYFSETQRNKGNFPGRFSGRQFSNSRSEMNVSTLELGDSALYLCASSLGGNIQYFGAGTRLSVL.

This clonotype was detected many times. V usage is TRBV3-1 and J usage is TRBJ1-2, with 7 bases identical to TRBD1. CDR1 and CDR2 from the germline V gene are LGHDT and YNNKEL (reference sequence). This CDR3 has 15 amino acids. V gave up 0 bases and J gave up 8 bases; unmatched junction bases: 9. CDR3 sequence reads: CASSQELVRGKGYTF. In DNA, the CDR3 is TGTGCCAGCAGCCAAGAGTTGGTCAGGGGGAAGGGCTACACCTTC.

Ten or more counts support this clonotype. The chain joins TRBV7-8 to TRBJ2-5; the match to TRBD1 covers 10 bases. This CDR3 has 15 amino acids. Germline-derived CDR1 and CDR2 are SGHVS and FQNEAQ. J lost 1 base, V lost 6 bases, and 5 bases had no gene match. CDR3 DNA sequence: TGTGCCAGCAGACACCGGGACAGGGGCCAAGAGACCCAGTACTTC. This codes for CASRHRDRGQETQYF.

The table lists this clonotype with a few counts. This rearrangement joins TRBV11-2 to TRBJ2-7; D is possibly TRBD2 (5 bases). This CDR3 contains 15 residues. Trimming cost V 3 bases and J 6 bases, with 18 bases left between them. Germline-derived CDR1 and CDR2 are SGHAT and FQNNGV. The CDR3 sequence is CASSFDGLPPSEQYF. The CDR3 DNA sequence: TGTGCCAGCAGCTTTGATGGACTCCCGCCTTCCGAGCAGTACTTC.

This clonotype was counted only a few times. For the CDR3, the DNA is TGTGCCAGCAGCCAAGTGGGTCACGGGGAGCTGTTTTTT. It yields the protein CASSQVGHGELFF. The rearrangement links TRBV3-1 to TRBJ2-2; D not certain. In germline, CDR1 is LGHDT, CDR2 YNNKEL (reference sequence). The CDR3 has 13 residues. V dropped 1 base and J dropped 7 bases, with 7 bases sitting between them.

Many counts were recorded for this clonotype. J is TRBJ2-1 and V is TRBV7-2; TRBD2 matches 11 bases. The CDR3 covers 15 residues. Germline V lookup: CDR1 SGHTA, CDR2 FQGNSA. With 1 base clipped from V and 6 bases from J, the junction kept 2 bases outside the gene matches. CDR3 bases: TGTGCCAGCAGCTTAGGTCTAGCGGGGGGCAATGAGCAGTTCTTC. Translation gives CASSLGLAGGNEQFF. Using reference TRBV7-2 and TRBJ2-1 for the parts outside the CDR3, the full variable domain is GAGVSQSPSNKVTEKGKDVELRCDPISGHTALYWYRQSLGQGLEFLIYFQGNSAPDKSGLPSDRFSAERTGGSVSTLTIQRTQQEDSAVYLCASSLGLAGGNEQFFGPGTRLTVL.

V is TRBV14 and J is TRBJ1-1, with D perhaps TRBD1 (5 bases). Germline loops: CDR1 SGHDN, CDR2 FVKESK. The ends were cut back, 4 bases at V and 6 bases at J, with 18 bases in the middle. The length of the CDR3 is 15 residues. This CDR3 is CASSPRQQLGAEAFF. The CDR3, as DNA: TGTGCCAGCAGCCCGCGACAACAGCTAGGGGCTGAAGCTTTCTTT.

This clonotype was picked up many times. This sequence joins TRBV20-1 and TRBJ2-3, with D possibly TRBD2 on 6 matching bases. Trimming left V 6 bases short and J 1 base short, with 14 bases between. CDR1 and CDR2 from the germline V gene are DFQATT and SNEGSKA (reference sequence). The CDR3 loop spans 14 amino acids. This CDR3 reads CSAVLASGTDTQYF. The DNA for the CDR3 is TGCAGTGCCGTACTAGCCTCCGGCACAGATACGCAGTATTTT.

This clonotype has a count of ten or more. The chain joins TRBV5-1 to TRBJ2-7, with D possibly being TRBD1 or TRBD2 (7 bases each). Looked up from germline, CDR1 is SGHRS and CDR2 is YFSETQ. The CDR3 contains 13 residues. With 4 bases removed from V and 5 bases from J, the gap between germline ends came to 13 bases. Here the CDR3 DNA reads TGCGCCAGCAGCCGACAGGGAGGGGACGAGCAGTACTTC. Amino acid sequence: CASSRQGGDEQYF.

In its sample, this clonotype was seen a few times. V is TRBV14 and J is TRBJ2-3, with TRBD1 identical over 8 bases. The V gene end was trimmed by 4 bases and the J gene end by 1 base; junction bases not matched to a gene: 7. Germline V gene sequence: CDR1 SGHDN, CDR2 FVKESK. The CDR3 covers 16 residues. CDR3 in DNA: TGTGCCAGCAGCCTTGACAGGGGCCCCCGCACAGATACGCAGTATTTT. It yields the protein CASSLDRGPRTDTQYF.

The chain employs TRBV6-5 and TRBJ1-2; no clear D. The length of the CDR3 is 14 residues. Trimming took 0 bases from V and 4 from J, leaving 9 bases between them. Germline V CDR1 and CDR2: MNHEY, SVGAGI. CDR3 loop: CASSYSRISYGYTF. CDR3 bases: TGTGCCAGCAGTTACTCTCGGATTAGCTATGGCTACACCTTC.

This clonotype appeared many times. The chain couples TRBV7-3 to TRBJ2-2, with 15 positions matching TRBD2. CDR1 and CDR2 (germline): SGHTA, FQGTGA. The CDR3 sequence is 18 residues long. With V trimmed by 5 bases and J by 2 bases, 6 bases remained unmatched. CDR3 in DNA: TGTGCCAGCAGCCCAGGGACTAGCGGGGGGCCCAACACCGGGGAGCTGTTTTTT. As protein: CASSPGTSGGPNTGELFF.

This clonotype was seen more than once but under ten times. The rearrangement links TRBV7-9 to TRBJ1-2; no clear D gene. CDR1 is SEHNR and CDR2 is FQNEAQ in the germline V gene (reference sequence). With 3 bases removed from V and 5 bases from J, the gap between germline ends came to 7 bases. This CDR3 has 12 amino acids. The CDR3 bases are TGTGCCAGCAGCTTTGGGGAATATGGCTACACCTTC. Protein sequence: CASSFGEYGYTF.

The rearrangement links TRBV7-9 to TRBJ2-6; 7 bases line up with TRBD1. The V gene end was trimmed by 5 bases and the J gene end by 12 bases; junction bases not matched to a gene: 10. Germline CDR1 is SEHNR and CDR2 is FQNEAQ (reference sequence). This CDR3 is 14 amino acids long. As DNA, the CDR3 is TGTGCCAGCAGCCGGGACAGCCCCTCTGGCGTCCTGACTTTC. Its protein product is CASSRDSPSGVLTF. Using reference TRBV7-9 and TRBJ2-6 for the parts outside the CDR3, the full variable domain is DTGVSQNPRHKITKRGQNVTFRCDPISEHNRLYWYRQTLGQGPEFLTYFQNEAQLEKSRLLSDRFSAERPKGSFSTLEIQRTEQGDSAMYLCASSRDSPSGVLTFGAGSRLTVL.

This clonotype came up a few times. The genes are TRBV10-3 and TRBJ2-5, with D tentatively TRBD1 or TRBD2 (5 bases each). V was cut by 8 bases and J by 1 base, with 20 bases left in between. CDR1 is ENHRY and CDR2 is SYGVKD in the germline V gene. The CDR3 loop spans 16 amino acids. CDR3 in amino acids: CAIGSSTGTSQETQYF. CDR3 sequence (DNA): TGTGCCATCGGATCATCGACGGGGACGAGCCAAGAGACCCAGTACTTC.

The chain combines TRBV27 with TRBJ2-5; D is unresolved. V lost 6 bases to trimming and J lost 2 bases, with 13 bases between them. This CDR3 comprises 14 residues. The germline V gene has CDR1 MNHEY and CDR2 SMNVEV (reference sequence). CDR3 amino acids: CASSPWVGQETQYF. DNA for the CDR3: TGTGCCAGCAGCCCTTGGGTAGGACAAGAGACCCAGTACTTC.

In this sample, this clonotype is medium-sized. The chain links TRBV7-2 to TRBJ2-7, with 7 positions matching TRBD2. The CDR3 has 13 residues. V lost 1 base and J lost 6; bases outside the gene matches: 3. Germline lookup yields CDR1 SGHTA and CDR2 FQGNSA. The CDR3 DNA sequence: TGTGCCAGCAGCTTAGTACGCGGGGGCGAGCAGTACTTC. Translation gives CASSLVRGGEQYF.

This clonotype was seen at least ten times. One junction end disagrees with the germline gene, perhaps due to a read error. V is TRBV19 and J is TRBJ2-5; a weak D match, TRBD1 (5 bases). The germline CDR1 and CDR2 sequences are LNHDA and SQIVND (reference sequence). The CDR3 totals 15 residues. The CDR3 region is CASSRIRASVETQYF. In DNA, the CDR3 is TGTGCCAGTAGTAGAATCAGGGCCTCGGTAGAGACACAGTACTTC.

This clonotype appeared many times. The chain recombines TRBV6-4 with TRBJ1-1, with 8 bases lining up with TRBD1. Trimming at V came to 8 bases and at J to 3 bases, leaving 8 bases not matched to a gene. This CDR3 region has 14 residues. Looked up from germline, CDR1 is MRHNA and CDR2 is SNTAGT. In DNA form, the CDR3 reads TGTGCCAGCTCCCCGGGACAGGAGGACACTGAAGCTTTCTTT. Its protein product is CASSPGQEDTEAFF.

This clonotype showed up many times. The chain has TRBV2 and TRBJ2-4, with 7 positions matching TRBD1. The CDR3 spans 13 residues. V lost 6 bases and J lost 15; bases outside the gene matches: 14. Germline assignment: CDR1 SNHLY and CDR2 FYNNEI. The DNA of the CDR3 is TGTGCCAGCAGGGCAAAGGGGGCACCGACTCTGTACTTC. Amino acid sequence: CASRAKGAPTLYF.

This chain joins TRBV7-6 and TRBJ2-3; D perhaps matches TRBD2 (6 bases). The V gene lost 6 bases and the J gene lost 2 bases, with 18 bases spanning the gap. CDR1 is SGHVS and CDR2 is FNYEAQ in the germline V gene. The CDR3 is 16 amino acids. CDR3 sequence reads: CASSSSGGLSTDTQYF. Here the CDR3 DNA reads TGTGCCAGCAGTTCCTCTGGAGGGCTCTCCACAGATACGCAGTATTTT. The full variable domain, rest sourced from reference TRBV7-6 and TRBJ2-3, is GAGVSQSPRYKVTKRGQDVALRCDPISGHVSLYWYRQALGQGPEFLTYFNYEAQQDKSGLPNDRFSAERPEGSISTLTIQRTEQRDSAMYRCASSSSGGLSTDTQYFGPGTRLTVL.

By share, this clonotype counts as medium-sized. This rearrangement joins TRBV7-6 to TRBJ2-1; a weak D match, TRBD1 (5 bases). Trimming pared 2 bases from V and 0 bases from J, leaving 17 bases between. The CDR3 runs 18 residues. Germline V CDR1 and CDR2: SGHVS, FNYEAQ. The CDR3, as DNA: TGTGCCAGCAGCTTAACGACAGTAACCCTAAACTCCTACAATGAGCAGTTCTTC. Translation: CASSLTTVTLNSYNEQFF.

This clonotype was recorded at least ten times. V is TRBV30 and J is TRBJ1-6; 10 positions match TRBD1. V shed 3 bases, J shed 10 bases, and the junction held 9 bases outside the gene matches. Germline V gene lookup returns CDR1 GTSNPN and CDR2 SVGIG (reference sequence). This CDR3 comprises 15 residues. This CDR3 is CAWRGEGQGISPLHF. In DNA, the CDR3 is TGTGCCTGGAGGGGGGAGGGACAGGGGATCTCACCCCTCCACTTT.

This clonotype is medium-sized within its sample. The V and J genes are TRBV7-2 and TRBJ2-7; TRBD1 or TRBD2 may be the D gene (5 bases each). Germline-derived CDR1 and CDR2 are SGHTA and FQGNSA. The CDR3 runs to 15 residues. The V end lost 0 bases, the J end lost 0 bases, and 9 bases lay between the germline ends. CDR3 amino acids: CASSLAPGSSYEQYF. The CDR3 DNA reads TGTGCCAGCAGCTTAGCCCCAGGGAGCTCCTACGAGCAGTACTTC.

V gene TRBV5-1 combines with J gene TRBJ2-3; no reliable D call. The V gene lost 4 bases and the J gene lost 7 bases, with 22 bases spanning the gap. Germline V gene data show CDR1 as SGHRS and CDR2 as YFSETQ. This CDR3 contains 16 residues. The CDR3 sequence is CASSGYTTTPANTQYF. Written as DNA, the CDR3 is TGCGCCAGCAGCGGATATACTACGACCCCCGCGAATACGCAGTATTTT.

This clonotype was found many times. V usage is TRBV10-1 and J usage is TRBJ1-1, with D possibly being TRBD1 (5 bases). The CDR3 extends over 14 amino acids. The germline CDR1 and CDR2 sequences are WNHNN and SYGVQD (reference sequence). The V end lost 6 bases, the J end lost 1 base, and 12 bases lay between the germline ends. This CDR3 is CASSEQGGNTEAFF. CDR3 DNA sequence: TGCGCCAGCAGCGAGCAGGGCGGGAACACTGAAGCTTTCTTT.

This clonotype was found many times. The J gene is TRBJ2-4, the V gene TRBV11-2; D might be TRBD1 (5 bases). V was pared by 1 base and J by 7 bases, with 17 bases between. Germline CDR1 SGHAT, CDR2 FQNNGV. The CDR3 consists of 16 residues. CDR3 DNA sequence: TGTGCCAGCAGCTTAGTCGGAAGGGGTTTGTGGAACATTCAGTACTTC. Its protein product is CASSLVGRGLWNIQYF.